The rows below give T cell receptor beta chains drawn from one sample of a study of shared clonotypes between healthy human individuals. The data were produced by immunoSEQ multiplex PCR, yet TCRdb's version contains in-frame clones alone and is incomplete. This table has 1,400,000 or so clones, 98% appearing once. Sequenced input: naive CD4+ T cells sorted from blood. The receptors were gathered from a young man in good health. Both conserved end residues are part of each CDR3. D genes are given only for firm matches. Clone size is stated in some rows and not others, as once, few, many or a class when expanded.

j_gene,d_gene,v_gene,abundance,CDR3aa,CDR3nt
TRBJ2-2,TRBD1,TRBV29-1,.,CSVEETDRGRTGELFF,TGCAGCGTTGAAGAGACCGACAGGGGGAGAACCGGGGAGCTGTTTTTT
TRBJ2-1,TRBD2,TRBV4-1,.,CASSQAGGLAGWYNEQFF,TGCGCCAGCAGCCAAGCCGGGGGACTAGCGGGGTGGTACAATGAGCAGTTCTTC
TRBJ2-5,.,TRBV7-9,.,CASSHPTGTGLETQYF,TGTGCCAGCAGCCACCCCACCGGGACTGGCCTAGAGACCCAGTACTTC
TRBJ2-1,.,TRBV9,few,CASSVDPSSYNEQFF,TGTGCCAGCAGCGTAGATCCGAGCTCCTACAATGAGCAGTTCTTC
TRBJ2-1,.,TRBV6-5,once,CASSYESVRVEQFF,TGTGCCAGCAGTTACGAGTCGGTCCGGGTTGAGCAGTTCTTC
TRBJ2-7,.,TRBV9,.,CASSVEDRTEQYF,TGTGCCAGCAGCGTAGAAGACAGGACCGAGCAGTACTTC
TRBJ1-5,.,TRBV6-5,.,CASSYSPDQPQHF,TGTGCCAGCAGTTACAGTCCGGATCAGCCCCAGCATTTT
TRBJ2-2,.,TRBV5-1,.,CASRRLEIIGSTAGELFF,TGCGCCAGCAGGCGACTAGAGATAATAGGCTCAACGGCCGGGGAGCTGTTTTTT
TRBJ2-3,TRBD2,TRBV30,.,CAWGASGRADTQYF,TGTGCCTGGGGTGCTAGCGGGAGGGCAGATACGCAGTATTTT
TRBJ2-7,.,TRBV10-2,.,CASSDGLEGAHFYEQYF,TGCGCCAGCAGTGACGGTTTGGAAGGAGCCCATTTCTACGAGCAGTACTTC